A single sample is the source of the 28 T cell receptor beta chains below, sequenced in a study of metastatic and nonmetastatic thyroid tumors. There were no patients who had received any treatment before thyroid surgery. TCRdb used MiXCR to call clones anew from the PCR reads. This table has 70,000 or so clones, 14% appearing once. The source material was blood. The receptor set was obtained from a male donor with papillary thyroid cancer or a benign thyroid nodule (not recorded which). Some clones in this sample may be carry-over from other donors' samples.

With respect to this clone: A much larger clone lies a single base off, so this may be a read error. The genes are TRBV5-1 and TRBJ1-1; unclear D gene. Trimming pared 4 bases from V and 5 bases from J, leaving 15 bases between. The CDR3 totals 14 residues. Germline V lookup: CDR1 SGHRS, CDR2 YFSETQ. The CDR3 DNA reads as TGCGCCAGCAGCGTGGATTTGGGGTGGACTGAAGCTTTCTTT. Protein: CASSVDLGWTEAFF.

The sample holds a few counts of this clone. The chain employs TRBV12-3 or TRBV12-4 and TRBJ2-5; TRBD2 matches at 10 bases. The V gene end was trimmed by 6 bases and the J gene end by 5 bases; junction bases not matched to a gene: 9. The CDR3 runs to 15 residues. CDR3 sequence: CASSQFTSGTETQYF. The CDR3 region has the DNA TGTGCCAGCAGCCAATTTACTAGCGGGACGGAGACCCAGTACTTC.

To note about this clone: A read error may be the cause here, since a much bigger clone is one base away. The conserved final phenylalanine or tryptophan is absent from the CDR3, which likely points to a read error. The V and J genes are TRBV6-1 and TRBJ1-1, with D unclear. CDR3 length: 14 residues. Trimming removed 7 bases from V and 0 bases from J, with 12 bases in between. Germline V gene sequence: CDR1 MNHNS, CDR2 SASEGT. This CDR3 is CASMYSSMNTEAFL. Written as DNA, the CDR3 is TGTGCCAGCATGTACAGTTCCATGAACACTGAAGCTTTCCTT.

This clone has ten or more counts. This specimen includes other DNA sequences encoding the same CDR3. V and J are TRBV12-3 or TRBV12-4 and TRBJ2-3; D remains unclear. The V and J ends lost 8 bases and 4 bases respectively, with 19 bases between them. The CDR3 totals 15 residues. CDR3 nucleotide sequence: TGTGCCAGCCGGGTTTTGGGCAGCGATCCAGATACGCAGTATTTT. Protein sequence: CASRVLGSDPDTQYF.

At least ten counts were recorded for this clone. V usage is TRBV11-3 and J usage is TRBJ2-7; weak D call: TRBD1 (5 bases). Trimming shortened V by 3 bases and J by 3 bases, and 6 bases separated the two germline ends. This CDR3 comprises 12 residues. Germline V lookup: CDR1 SGHNT, CDR2 YENEEA. In DNA, the CDR3 is TGTGCCAGCAGCTTTGACAGCTACGAGCAGTACTTC. This sequence encodes CASSFDSYEQYF.

Only a few counts were recorded for this clone. This may stem from a read error, because a much larger clone lies one nucleotide away. The genes are TRBV10-2 and TRBJ1-1, with D possibly being TRBD1 (6 bases). The CDR3 extends over 13 amino acids. V gave up 10 bases and J gave up 1 base, with 13 bases separating them. Germline V gives CDR1 WSHSY, CDR2 SAAADI. In DNA, the CDR3 is TGCGCCATCACCCGAGGGGGGAACACTGAAGCTTTCTTT. Protein sequence: CAITRGGNTEAFF.

This clone was seen ten or more times. The chain joins TRBV28 to TRBJ2-5; 10 bases line up with TRBD1. Germline CDR1 MDHEN, CDR2 SYDVKM. The CDR3 extends over 15 amino acids. V lost 6 bases and J lost 2; bases outside the gene matches: 6. In nucleotides, the CDR3 is TGTGCCAGCAGAAGGGACAGGGGTGGTCAAGAGACCCAGTACTTC. Its protein product is CASRRDRGGQETQYF.

This clone showed up many times. V usage is TRBV20-1 and J usage is TRBJ2-2; 11 bases fit TRBD2. Trimming at V came to 3 bases and at J to 1 base, leaving 1 base not matched to a gene. CDR3 length: 15 amino acids. In germline, CDR1 is DFQATT, CDR2 SNEGSKA (reference sequence). This chain's CDR3 is CSASTSGRNTGELFF. CDR3 nucleotide sequence: TGCAGTGCTAGTACTAGCGGGAGGAACACCGGGGAGCTGTTTTTT.

The sample holds many counts of this clone. The genes are TRBV6-6 and TRBJ2-1; 8 bases align to TRBD2. J gave up 4 bases and V 2 bases, and 4 bases lay outside the gene matches. Per germline, CDR1 MNHNY and CDR2 SVGAGI (reference sequence). This CDR3 spans 15 amino acids. CDR3 bases: TGTGCCAGCAGTTACCAGGCGGGAGGTTACAATGAGCAGTTCTTC. This gives the protein CASSYQAGGYNEQFF.

The chain combines TRBV4-3 with TRBJ2-1; TRBD2 agrees at 7 bases. V gave up 0 bases and J gave up 9 bases; unmatched junction bases: 14. The CDR3 consists of 17 residues. Germline-derived CDR1 and CDR2 are LGHNA and YSLEER. The CDR3 is CASSQEGGRGSELEQFF. CDR3 nucleotides: TGCGCCAGCAGCCAAGAAGGAGGGCGGGGGTCTGAGCTTGAGCAGTTCTTC.

This clone was observed at least ten times. This chain uses TRBV18 with TRBJ1-1; D ambiguous. The CDR3 is made up of 15 amino acids. V lost 0 bases, J lost 1 base, and 9 bases lay in between. CDR1 is KGHSH and CDR2 is LQKENI in the germline V gene. This CDR3 is CASSPPSQTNTEAFF. For the CDR3, the DNA is TGTGCCAGCTCACCACCCTCGCAGACGAACACTGAAGCTTTCTTT.

The sample holds many counts of this clone. The rearrangement uses TRBV19 and TRBJ2-7; maybe TRBD1 (6 bases). The V end lost 7 bases, the J end lost 2 bases, and 18 bases lay between the germline ends. Germline V gene lookup returns CDR1 LNHDA and CDR2 SQIVND (reference sequence). CDR3 length: 15 amino acids. CDR3 nucleotide sequence: TGTGCCAGTACCCACGAGCCCGACAGGCCCTACGAGCAGTACGTC. Its protein product is CASTHEPDRPYEQYV.

The genes are TRBV19 and TRBJ1-2; TRBD1 aligns across 7 bases. Germline loops: CDR1 LNHDA, CDR2 SQIVND (reference sequence). Losses at the gene ends were 0 bases for V and 1 base for J; bases not matched to a gene: 5. This CDR3 is built from 16 residues. The CDR3 protein is CASSIDGDRLNYGYTF. CDR3 coding DNA: TGTGCCAGTAGTATAGATGGGGACAGACTTAACTATGGCTACACCTTC.

This clone was recorded many times. The chain carries TRBV19 and TRBJ2-7; the match to TRBD2 covers 8 bases. The V and J ends lost 0 bases and 2 bases, in that order; junction bases with no gene match: 6. The CDR3 loop spans 16 amino acids. Germline V lookup: CDR1 LNHDA, CDR2 SQIVND (reference sequence). The CDR3 reads CASSIEKSGSTYEQYF. CDR3 DNA: TGTGCCAGTAGTATAGAGAAGAGCGGGAGTACCTACGAGCAGTACTTC.

This clone came up a few times. This may be a read error: a much more frequent sequence differs by one nucleotide. Other DNA sequences within the sample encode an identical CDR3. The chain joins TRBV19 to TRBJ2-3, with D possibly matching TRBD1 (5 bases). CDR3 length: 14 amino acids. Germline CDR1 is LNHDA and CDR2 is SQIVND (reference sequence). CDR3 sequence: CASSIGLDTDTQYF. The CDR3, as DNA: TGTGCCAGTAGTATAGGACTGGACACAGATACACAGTATTTT. The full variable domain, in which reference TRBV19 and TRBJ2-3 provide the parts outside the CDR3, is DGGITQSPKYLFRKEGQNVTLSCEQNLNHDAMYWYRQDPGQGLRLIYYSQIVNDFQKGDIAEGYSVSREKKESFPLTVTSAQKNPTAFYLCASSIGLDTDTQYFGPGTRLTVL.

About this clone: The junction departs from germline at one end; a sequencing error may be responsible. The chain links TRBV3-1 to TRBJ2-1; 11 nucleotides agree with TRBD2. This CDR3 is 17 amino acids long. CDR1 is LGHDT, CDR2 YNNKEL, per germline (reference sequence). The CDR3, as DNA: TGTGCCAGCATCCAGGTAGTCACTAGCGGGAGTCACAATGAGCGGTTCTTC. It yields the protein CASIQVVTSGSHNERFF.

J is TRBJ1-2 and V is TRBV30; possibly TRBD1 for D (6 bases). CDR3 length equals 15 residues. Between the trimmed V and J ends, which lost 2 bases and 7 bases, there was a span of 20 bases. CDR1 is GTSNPN and CDR2 is SVGIG in the germline V gene (reference sequence). This CDR3 is CAWSLPPTGAGGYTF. The CDR3 DNA reads as TGTGCCTGGAGTTTACCCCCGACGGGGGCGGGTGGCTACACCTTC.

This clone appeared once. V gene TRBV20-1 combines with J gene TRBJ2-6; TRBD2 aligns across 8 bases. V shed 3 bases and J 5 bases; nucleotides not matched to a gene: 15. The CDR3 totals 18 residues. Germline assignment: CDR1 DFQATT and CDR2 SNEGSKA (reference sequence). The CDR3 bases are TGCAGTGCTAGCCGGACTAGCTGGACCCCAACTTGGGCCAACGTCCTGACTTTC. It is translated as CSASRTSWTPTWANVLTF.

The table lists this clone with many counts. This chain joins TRBV19 and TRBJ2-2, with TRBD1 matching 12 bases. Trimming cost V 5 bases and J 3 bases; bases outside gene matches: 7. The CDR3 is 17 residues long. Germline-derived CDR1 and CDR2 are LNHDA and SQIVND (reference sequence). The CDR3 is CASSEGTGGWDTGELFF. In nucleotides, the CDR3 is TGTGCCAGTAGTGAAGGGACAGGGGGCTGGGACACCGGGGAGCTGTTTTTT.

This clone was counted at least ten times. Just one base apart from a much larger clone, this may be a read error. The V call is TRBV6-5, the J call TRBJ1-1; 7 nucleotides agree with TRBD1. The length of the CDR3 is 15 residues. Germline-derived CDR1 and CDR2 are MNHEY and SVGAGI. The ends lost 6 bases at V and 3 bases at J; junction bases unmatched: 10. The CDR3 DNA is TGTGCCAGCAGAGCTCGGACAGGCCTGGACACTGAAGCTTTCTTT. This encodes CASRARTGLDTEAFF.

There are many counts of this clone. The chain uses TRBV20-1 and TRBJ1-5; D possibly corresponds to TRBD1 (5 bases). The CDR3 runs to 14 residues. The germline CDR1 and CDR2 sequences are DFQATT and SNEGSKA (reference sequence). The V end lost 1 base, the J end lost 4 bases, and 11 bases lay between the germline ends. This CDR3 is CSARVIGGNQPQHF. CDR3 in DNA: TGCAGTGCTAGAGTCATCGGGGGGAATCAGCCCCAGCATTTT.

This clone was detected many times. The chain joins TRBV9 to TRBJ1-3; TRBD1 is a possible D gene (5 bases). The V end lost 3 bases, the J end lost 0 bases, and 13 bases lay between the germline ends. CDR3 length: 16 residues. CDR1 and CDR2 from the germline V gene are SGDLS and YYNGEE. For the CDR3, the DNA is TGTGCCAGCAGCGCAGGGACGGCCTACTCTGGAAACACCATATATTTT. Encoded protein: CASSAGTAYSGNTIYF.

A few counts support this clone. This chain uses TRBV6-1 with TRBJ1-2; D gene uncertain. The germline V and J ends were trimmed by 4 bases and 4 bases, with 7 bases remaining between them. CDR3 length: 12 amino acids. Germline V gives CDR1 MNHNS, CDR2 SASEGT. CDR3 sequence reads: CASSVSGYGYTF. The CDR3 region has the DNA TGTGCCAGCAGTGTGTCAGGCTATGGCTACACCTTC.

Turning to this clone: Given a much more abundant clone one base away, this may be a read error. This rearrangement joins TRBV3-1 to TRBJ2-3; TRBD2 agrees at 12 bases. V lost 4 bases and J lost 4; bases outside the gene matches: 6. Germline CDR1 and CDR2: LGHDT and YNNKEL (reference sequence). The CDR3 consists of 16 residues. This CDR3 reads CASSRLLAGGADTQYF. CDR3 bases: TGTGCCAGCAGCCGCCTACTAGCGGGAGGAGCAGATACGCAGTATTTT.

This clone appeared a single time. The chain recombines TRBV9 with TRBJ2-7; tentative D call: TRBD1 (6 bases). Germline CDR1 is SGDLS and CDR2 is YYNGEE. The CDR3 has 13 amino acids. V was cut by 3 bases and J by 5 bases, with 12 bases left in between. The CDR3 nucleotides are TGTGCCAGCAGCGGGTCCGCAGGGGACGAGCAGTACTTC. Translation: CASSGSAGDEQYF.

This clone was counted many times. The genes are TRBV6-2 or TRBV6-3 and TRBJ2-3; no firm D call. The CDR3 runs 16 residues. Germline CDR1 MNHEY, CDR2 SVGEGT. V lost 2 bases, J lost 4 bases, and 16 bases lay in between. The CDR3 protein is CASSYNGPQPSDTQYF. DNA for the CDR3: TGTGCCAGCAGTTACAACGGACCTCAGCCCTCAGATACGCAGTATTTT.

This clone was found many times. J is TRBJ2-3 and V is TRBV15, with a possible D match to TRBD2 (6 bases). The germline gives CDR1 LNHNV, CDR2 YYDKDF (reference sequence). This CDR3 is 12 amino acids long. With 6 bases removed from V and 4 bases from J, the gap between germline ends came to 8 bases. In nucleotides, the CDR3 is TGTGCCACCAGAGGAGGGGCAGATACGCAGTATTTT. As protein: CATRGGADTQYF.

This clone was detected ten times or more. The chain recombines TRBV27 with TRBJ2-1; TRBD2 aligns across 9 bases. Trimming took 2 bases from V and 8 from J; bases not matched to a gene: 16. Per germline, CDR1 MNHEY and CDR2 SMNVEV (reference sequence). The CDR3 has 18 residues. The CDR3 sequence: CASSLMRLGGLAVDEQFF. As DNA, the CDR3 is TGTGCCAGCAGTTTAATGAGGTTGGGGGGACTAGCTGTCGATGAGCAGTTCTTC.